The present entry profiles one TCR beta chain with its context. The antigen is unknown. Per-sample yields of isolated PBMCs were at least 7 million. Per sample, extraction of total RNA gave at least 5.5 micrograms in every case. Primed by a sample-barcoded 5' primer and a J-beta primer mix, a second PCR proceeded for 7 to 11 cycles. Researchers report that a template-switch adaptor with 12 random nucleotides tagged each cDNA molecule. TCRdb ran MiXCR on the 5' RACE reads and lists one entry per CDR3 protein. The table shows roughly 1.5 million distinct CDR3 sequences, with approximately 43% occurring only once. This entry is derived from a study of blood T cells in healthy people across ages. Regarding the study as a whole: Roughly linear age-related decline in beta diversity appeared, significant by age roughly 40.

The germline gives CDR1 KGHSH, CDR2 LQKENI. The CDR3 covers 13 residues. J was trimmed by 5 bases and V by 3 bases; bases with no gene match: 2. V and J are TRBV18 and TRBJ2-5; 8 bases are shared with TRBD2. Sequenced: blood. The TCR was taken from a woman in her late teens or twenties in good health. CDR3 loop: CASSPTSVETQYF. The CDR3 DNA sequence: TGTGCCAGCTCACCGACTAGCGTCGAGACCCAGTACTTC.